This entry concerns a single T cell receptor (beta chain). Trimming took 10 bases from V and 4 from J; bases not matched to a gene: 5. The V gene's germline CDR1 is SNHLY and CDR2 FYNNEI. The CDR3 loop spans 12 amino acids. The data derive from a study of blood T cell repertoires in COVID-19. Across the study: Spain, Italy and the United States supplied samples that represented acute and convalescent COVID-19. T cells, B-cell-depleted T cells, or PBMCs provided the cDNA or gDNA that served as material.

Per the original methods: Quantification of nucleated cells was approximated via reference gene primer amplification. The table came from immunoSEQ multiplex PCR; TCRdb's copy has only in-frame clones and leaves some out. From that table come the V and J calls and clone size; the DNA was used to work out D and trimming. The sample gives about 6,000 clones, almost 75% of which show up once; approximately 16% is in the top ten. The sequencing input was peripheral blood. This sequence was found in a man in his sixties with acute or convalescent COVID-19. This chain uses TRBV2 with TRBJ1-2; 8 bases agree with TRBD1. The CDR3, as DNA: TGTGCCAAGGGACAGGAAACCTATGGCTACACCTTC. Its protein product is CAKGQETYGYTF. Full variable domain (remainder filled in from reference TRBV2 and TRBJ1-2): EPEVTQTPSHQVTQMGQEVILRCVPISNHLYFYWYRQILGQKVEFLVSFYNNEISEKSEIFDDQFSVERPDGSNFTLKIRSTKLEDSAMYFCAKGQETYGYTFGSGTRLTVV.